The 18 T cell receptor beta chains listed next were all sequenced from one sample in a study of cytomegalovirus exposure and HLA in healthy donors. The repertoire was sequenced with immunoSEQ multiplex PCR; TCRdb's copy has only in-frame clones and lacks some. The table records about 350,000 clones, about nine tenths of them present only once. Sequenced: PBMCs. The origin of the receptors is a woman in her 30s in good health and CMV-seropositive.

V gene TRBV5-8 combines with J gene TRBJ1-2; maybe TRBD1 (6 bases). Germline values: CDR1 SGHTS, CDR2 YDEGEE. Trimming shortened V by 1 base and J by 7 bases, and 14 bases separated the two germline ends. The CDR3 spans 14 residues. Here the CDR3 reads CASSLLTGYSGYTF. For the CDR3, the DNA is TGTGCCAGCAGCTTGCTAACAGGGTACTCTGGCTACACCTTC.

The chain uses TRBV5-4 and TRBJ2-5, with TRBD1 matching over 9 bases. Germline CDR1 and CDR2: SGHNT and YYREEE (reference sequence). CDR3 length: 16 residues. The V gene end was trimmed by 4 bases and the J gene end by 7 bases; junction bases not matched to a gene: 14. The CDR3 sequence: CASSPTRDREIGTQYF. Written as DNA, the CDR3 is TGTGCCAGCAGCCCGACCCGGGACAGGGAAATTGGGACCCAGTACTTC.

The chain uses TRBV6-1 and TRBJ2-7, with TRBD2 matching 8 bases. V shed 5 bases, J shed 1 base, and the junction held 4 bases outside the gene matches. CDR3 length equals 14 residues. From germline, CDR1 is MNHNS and CDR2 SASEGT. In nucleotides, the CDR3 is TGTGCCAGCAGTTTTACTAGCGGTTCCTACGAGCAGTACTTC. Residues: CASSFTSGSYEQYF.

On this clone itself: The same CDR3 arises from other DNA sequences in this sample as well. V is TRBV9 and J is TRBJ2-3; D remains unclear. The CDR3 consists of 12 residues. Germline CDR1 and CDR2: SGDLS and YYNGEE. The V end was cut by 3 bases, the J end by 1 base, with 3 bases between. CDR3 coding DNA: TGTGCCAGCAGCGGAGGCACAGATACGCAGTATTTT. Translation gives CASSGGTDTQYF. Full variable domain (missing parts from reference TRBV9 and TRBJ2-3): DSGVTQTPKHLITATGQRVTLRCSPRSGDLSVYWYQQSLDQGLQFLIQYYNGEERAKGNILERFSAQQFPDLHSELNLSSLELGDSALYFCASSGGTDTQYFGPGTRLTVL.

This chain connects TRBV19 to TRBJ2-2, with a possible D match to TRBD1 (6 bases). The CDR3 extends over 15 amino acids. With 5 bases removed from V and 0 bases from J, the gap between germline ends came to 10 bases. CDR1 and CDR2 from the germline V gene are LNHDA and SQIVND (reference sequence). The CDR3 region is CASSVHRANTGELFF. The CDR3 nucleotides are TGTGCCAGTAGTGTCCACAGGGCGAACACCGGGGAGCTGTTTTTT.

The CDR3 here is CAWSLPGGINGYTF. In DNA, the CDR3 is TGTGCCTGGAGTCTTCCAGGGGGGATTAATGGCTACACCTTC. This rearrangement joins TRBV30 to TRBJ1-2; TRBD1 aligns across 7 bases. This CDR3 comprises 14 residues. Germline V gene data show CDR1 as GTSNPN and CDR2 as SVGIG (reference sequence). V shed 2 bases, J shed 6 bases, and the junction held 9 bases outside the gene matches.

The chain recombines TRBV6-1 with TRBJ1-2, with TRBD1 matching over 8 bases. There are 16 residues in the CDR3. V trimming: 1 base; J trimming: 8 bases; junction bases outside the gene matches: 12. The V gene's germline CDR1 is MNHNS and CDR2 SASEGT. This chain's CDR3 is CASSEGPGGASGGYTF. CDR3 nucleotide sequence: TGTGCCAGCAGTGAAGGACCAGGGGGCGCGTCTGGGGGCTACACCTTC.

The chain recombines TRBV5-6 with TRBJ1-4; D is perhaps TRBD1 (6 bases). Germline values: CDR1 SGHDT, CDR2 YYEEEE. Trimming left V 0 bases short and J 4 bases short, with 16 bases between. This CDR3 comprises 17 residues. CDR3 in amino acids: CASSLAGANFRNEKLFF. As DNA, the CDR3 is TGTGCCAGCAGCTTGGCGGGGGCTAACTTCCGTAATGAAAAACTGTTTTTT.

The chain is built from TRBV9 and TRBJ2-7; 10 bases align to TRBD2. The germline gives CDR1 SGDLS, CDR2 YYNGEE. V was clipped by 3 bases and J by 2 bases; unmatched bases: 5. The CDR3 runs 15 residues. The CDR3 region has the DNA TGTGCCAGCAGCGCGAGCGGGGGGGATCCCTACGAGCAGTACTTC. Protein sequence: CASSASGGDPYEQYF.

This chain connects TRBV6-6 to TRBJ2-2; 11 positions match TRBD1. The V gene end was trimmed by 6 bases and the J gene end by 6 bases; junction bases not matched to a gene: 6. Germline CDR1 is MNHNY and CDR2 is SVGAGI (reference sequence). The length of the CDR3 is 15 residues. The CDR3 region is CASRPGQGAPGELFF. The CDR3 coding sequence is TGTGCCAGCAGACCTGGACAGGGGGCGCCCGGGGAGCTGTTTTTT.

V is TRBV30 and J is TRBJ2-1; possibly TRBD2 for D (7 bases). CDR3 size: 12 residues. Germline V CDR1 and CDR2: GTSNPN, SVGIG (reference sequence). Trimming left V 8 bases short and J 9 bases short, with 17 bases between. CDR3 region: CAQGLTGGEQFF. The CDR3 DNA follows: TGTGCCCAGGGGTTGACGGGGGGTGAGCAGTTCTTC.

The V call is TRBV7-9, the J call TRBJ2-3; D perhaps matches TRBD2 (9 bases). Trimming pared 5 bases from V and 3 bases from J, leaving 27 bases between. This CDR3 region has 19 residues. Germline-derived CDR1 and CDR2 are SEHNR and FQNEAQ (reference sequence). The CDR3 region is CASSRFRDRRTSGTDTQYF. Here the CDR3 DNA reads TGTGCCAGCAGCAGATTCCGGGACAGGCGTACTAGCGGGACAGATACGCAGTATTTT.

The chain uses TRBV7-9 and TRBJ1-1, with 7 bases matching TRBD1. The CDR3 is made up of 14 amino acids. V dropped 2 bases and J dropped 0; count of bases not matched to a gene: 0. The germline CDR1 and CDR2 sequences are SEHNR and FQNEAQ (reference sequence). DNA for the CDR3: TGTGCCAGCAGCTTAACAGGGGTGAACACTGAAGCTTTCTTT. Protein sequence: CASSLTGVNTEAFF.

Regarding this clone: An end of the junction differs from the germline gene, which may be a read error. The chain links TRBV28 to TRBJ2-4; 7 bases are shared with TRBD2. CDR1 and CDR2 from the germline V gene are MDHEN and SYDVKM. CDR3 length: 14 amino acids. The CDR3 loop reads CASSLERGGKVQVF. The CDR3 region has the DNA TGTGCCAGCAGTTTAGAAAGGGGAGGGAAAGTCCAAGTCTTC. The variable domain in full, with the rest retrieved from reference TRBV28 and TRBJ2-4, is DVKVTQSSRYLVKRTGEKVFLECVQDMDHENMFWYRQDPGLGLRLIYFSYDVKMKEKGDIPEGYSVSREKKERFSLILESASTNQTSMYLCASSLERGGKVQVFGAGTRLSVL.

V usage is TRBV14 and J usage is TRBJ2-7; D call uncertain. Per the germline V gene, CDR1 is SGHDN and CDR2 is FVKESK. V dropped 3 bases and J dropped 2 bases, with 5 bases sitting between them. The CDR3 has 12 amino acids. The chain's CDR3 is CASSHQTYEQYF. CDR3 nucleotide sequence: TGTGCCAGCAGCCACCAGACCTACGAGCAGTACTTC.

The J gene is TRBJ2-7, the V gene TRBV27; D ambiguous. Germline loops: CDR1 MNHEY, CDR2 SMNVEV (reference sequence). The CDR3 covers 16 residues. With 4 bases removed from V and 6 bases from J, the gap between germline ends came to 22 bases. The CDR3 spells CASSSRAGKVVREQYF. For the CDR3, the DNA is TGTGCCAGCAGTTCAAGAGCAGGAAAAGTAGTTCGCGAGCAGTACTTC.

The chain combines TRBV19 with TRBJ2-7; D gene uncertain. Trimming shortened V by 7 bases and J by 2 bases, and 12 bases separated the two germline ends. Germline V gives CDR1 LNHDA, CDR2 SQIVND (reference sequence). This CDR3 is built from 13 residues. For the CDR3, the DNA is TGTGCCAGTACGCCCGGCCACCCCTACGAGCAGTACTTC. Protein sequence: CASTPGHPYEQYF.

The J gene is TRBJ2-3, the V gene TRBV20-1; D uncertain. The CDR3 has 11 amino acids. CDR1 is DFQATT and CDR2 is SNEGSKA in the germline V gene (reference sequence). This chain's CDR3 is CSVYPTDTQYF. The CDR3 nucleotides read TGCAGCGTATACCCCACAGATACGCAGTATTTT.